This T cell receptor beta chain was found in a study of regulatory T cells in long-lasting Graves disease. The time point: persistent/refractory GD, antithyroid drugs over 5 years with positive TRAb. Isolated PBMC RNA provided the starting material for the TCR library. V trimming: 6 bases; J trimming: 8 bases; junction bases outside the gene matches: 8. Per the germline V gene, CDR1 is SNHLY and CDR2 is FYNNEI. The CDR3 loop spans 13 amino acids. Through Arm-PCR of CDR3 regions and iRepertoire HTBI primers, TCR beta libraries were built. TCRdb fed the multiplex PCR reads into MiXCR, producing one record per CDR3 protein. The data show about 660,000 distinct CDR3 sequences, around 30% seen once.

The source was peripheral blood mononuclear cells (PBMCs), collected when the disease was refractory, from a patient treated with antithyroid drugs. This chain connects TRBV2 to TRBJ1-2; 8 bases are a match to TRBD1. The sequence derives from a female donor with Graves disease. In nucleotides, the CDR3 is TGTGCCAGCAGAGGACAGGGTATGGCGGGCTACACCTTC. This sequence encodes CASRGQGMAGYTF.